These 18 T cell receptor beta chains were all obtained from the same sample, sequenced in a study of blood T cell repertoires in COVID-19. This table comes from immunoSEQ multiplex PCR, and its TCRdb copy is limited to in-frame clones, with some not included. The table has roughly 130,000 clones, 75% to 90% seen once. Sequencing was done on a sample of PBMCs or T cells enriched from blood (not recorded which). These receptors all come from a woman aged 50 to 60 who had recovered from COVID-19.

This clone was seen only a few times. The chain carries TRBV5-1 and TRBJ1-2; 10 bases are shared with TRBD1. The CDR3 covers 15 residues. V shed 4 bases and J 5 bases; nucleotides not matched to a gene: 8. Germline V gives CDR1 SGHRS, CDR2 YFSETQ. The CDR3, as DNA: TGCGCCAGCAGCACAGGACAGGGGGTTGGTTATGGCTACACCTTC. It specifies CASSTGQGVGYGYTF.

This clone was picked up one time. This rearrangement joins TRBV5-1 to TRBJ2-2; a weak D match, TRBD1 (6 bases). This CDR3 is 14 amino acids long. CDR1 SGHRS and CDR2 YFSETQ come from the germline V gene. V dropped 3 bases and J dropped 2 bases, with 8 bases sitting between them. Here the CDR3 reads CASSSGQNTGELFF. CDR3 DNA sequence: TGCGCCAGCAGCTCGGGACAAAACACCGGGGAGCTGTTTTTT. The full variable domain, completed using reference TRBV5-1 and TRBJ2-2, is KAGVTQTPRYLIKTRGQQVTLSCSPISGHRSVSWYQQTPGQGLQFLFEYFSETQRNKGNFPGRFSGRQFSNSRSEMNVSTLELGDSALYLCASSSGQNTGELFFGEGSRLTVL.

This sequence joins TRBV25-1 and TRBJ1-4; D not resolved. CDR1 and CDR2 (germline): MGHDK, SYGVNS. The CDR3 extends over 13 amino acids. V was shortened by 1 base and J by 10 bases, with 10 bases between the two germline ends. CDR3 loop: CASSEWGAGKLFF. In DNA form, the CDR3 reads TGTGCCAGCAGTGAATGGGGAGCTGGAAAACTGTTTTTT.

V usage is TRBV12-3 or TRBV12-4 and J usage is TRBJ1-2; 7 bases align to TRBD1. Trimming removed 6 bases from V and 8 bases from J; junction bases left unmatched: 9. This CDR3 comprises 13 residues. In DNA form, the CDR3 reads TGTGCCAGCAGCGAGGAGGGGGCCGAGGGCTACACCTTC. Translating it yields CASSEEGAEGYTF.

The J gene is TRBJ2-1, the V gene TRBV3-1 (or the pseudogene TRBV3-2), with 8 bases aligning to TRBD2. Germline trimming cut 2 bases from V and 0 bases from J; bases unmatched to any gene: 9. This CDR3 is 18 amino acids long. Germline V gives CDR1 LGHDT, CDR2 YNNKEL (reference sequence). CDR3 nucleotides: TGTGCCAGCAGCCAACTAGCCGGGGGGGCGAGCTCCTACAATGAGCAGTTCTTC. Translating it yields CASSQLAGGASSYNEQFF.

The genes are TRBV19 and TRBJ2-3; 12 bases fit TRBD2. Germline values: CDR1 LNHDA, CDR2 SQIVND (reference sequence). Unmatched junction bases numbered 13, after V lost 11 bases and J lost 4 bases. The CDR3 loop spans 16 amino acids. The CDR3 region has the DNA TGTGCCCCCGTACCTAGCGGGGGGGCATCCGCAGATACGCAGTATTTT. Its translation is CAPVPSGGASADTQYF.

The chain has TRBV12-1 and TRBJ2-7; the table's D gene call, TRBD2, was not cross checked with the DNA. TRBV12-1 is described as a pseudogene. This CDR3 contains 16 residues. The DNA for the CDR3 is TGTGCCAGCAGCTCTCCGGTGGTAGGCGGAACCTACGAGCAGTACTTC. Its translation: CASSSPVVGGTYEQYF.

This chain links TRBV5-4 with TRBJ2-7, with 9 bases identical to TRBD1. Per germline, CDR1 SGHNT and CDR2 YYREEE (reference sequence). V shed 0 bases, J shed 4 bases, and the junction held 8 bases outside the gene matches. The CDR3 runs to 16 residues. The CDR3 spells CASSLGLGQGFYEQYF. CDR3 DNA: TGTGCCAGCAGCTTGGGACTGGGACAGGGCTTTTACGAGCAGTACTTC.

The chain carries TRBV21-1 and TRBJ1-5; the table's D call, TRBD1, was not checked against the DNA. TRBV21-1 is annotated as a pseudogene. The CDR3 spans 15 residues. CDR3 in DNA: TGTGCCAGCAGCTACGGACAGCCTGGGGATCGGCCCCAGCATTTT. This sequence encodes CASSYGQPGDRPQHF.

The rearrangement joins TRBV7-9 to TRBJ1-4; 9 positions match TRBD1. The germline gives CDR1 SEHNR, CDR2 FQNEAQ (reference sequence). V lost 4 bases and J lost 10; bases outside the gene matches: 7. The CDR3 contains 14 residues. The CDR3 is CASSSRDREGKLFF. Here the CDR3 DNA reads TGTGCCAGCAGCTCCCGGGACAGGGAGGGAAAACTGTTTTTT.

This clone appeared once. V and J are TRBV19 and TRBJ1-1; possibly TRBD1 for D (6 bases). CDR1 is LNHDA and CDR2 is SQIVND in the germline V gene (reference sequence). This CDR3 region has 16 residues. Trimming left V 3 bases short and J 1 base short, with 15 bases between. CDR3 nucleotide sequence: TGTGCCAGTAGTATCTACAGGGAGGGCCCGAACACTGAAGCTTTCTTT. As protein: CASSIYREGPNTEAFF.

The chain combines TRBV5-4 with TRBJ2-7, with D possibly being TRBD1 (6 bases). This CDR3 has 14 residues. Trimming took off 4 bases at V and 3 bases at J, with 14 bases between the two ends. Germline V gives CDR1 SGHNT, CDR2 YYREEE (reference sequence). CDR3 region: CASSRKMDSYEQYF. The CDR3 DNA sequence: TGTGCCAGCAGCCGAAAAATGGACAGCTACGAGCAGTACTTC. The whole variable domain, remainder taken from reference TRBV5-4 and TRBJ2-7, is ETGVTQSPTHLIKTRGQQVTLRCSSQSGHNTVSWYQQALGQGPQFIFQYYREEENGRGNFPPRFSGLQFPNYSSELNVNALELDDSALYLCASSRKMDSYEQYFGPGTRLTVT.

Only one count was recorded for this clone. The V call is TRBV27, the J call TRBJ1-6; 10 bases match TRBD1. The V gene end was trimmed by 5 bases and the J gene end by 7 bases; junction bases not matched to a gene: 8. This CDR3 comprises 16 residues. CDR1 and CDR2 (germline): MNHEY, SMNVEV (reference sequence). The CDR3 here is CASSPLPGQGNSPLHF. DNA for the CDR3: TGTGCCAGCAGTCCCCTGCCGGGACAGGGGAATTCACCCCTCCACTTT.

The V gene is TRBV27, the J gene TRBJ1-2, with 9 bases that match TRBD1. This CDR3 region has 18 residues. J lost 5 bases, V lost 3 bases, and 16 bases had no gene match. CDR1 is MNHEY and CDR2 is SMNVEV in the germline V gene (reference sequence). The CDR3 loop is CASSFRFSGTGSEYGYTF. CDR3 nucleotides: TGTGCCAGCAGTTTTCGATTTTCGGGGACAGGGTCGGAATATGGCTACACCTTC.

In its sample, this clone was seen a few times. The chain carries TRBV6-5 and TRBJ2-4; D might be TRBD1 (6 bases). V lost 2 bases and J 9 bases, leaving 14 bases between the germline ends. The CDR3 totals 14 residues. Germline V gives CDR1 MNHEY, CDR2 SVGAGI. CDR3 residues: CASSYGQGSGIQYF. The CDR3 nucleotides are TGTGCCAGCAGTTACGGGCAGGGGTCCGGCATTCAGTACTTC.

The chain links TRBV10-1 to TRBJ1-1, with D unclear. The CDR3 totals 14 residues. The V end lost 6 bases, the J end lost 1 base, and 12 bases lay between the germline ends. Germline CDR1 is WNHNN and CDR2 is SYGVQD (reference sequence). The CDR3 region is CASREEAGNTEAFF. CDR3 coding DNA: TGCGCCAGCAGAGAGGAGGCTGGGAACACTGAAGCTTTCTTT.

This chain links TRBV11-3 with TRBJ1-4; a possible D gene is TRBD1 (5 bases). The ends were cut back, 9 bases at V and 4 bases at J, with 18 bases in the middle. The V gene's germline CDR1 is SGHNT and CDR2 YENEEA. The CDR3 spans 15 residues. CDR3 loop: CARTDTDSHNEKLFF. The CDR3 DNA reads TGTGCCAGGACCGATACAGACAGTCATAATGAAAAACTGTTTTTT. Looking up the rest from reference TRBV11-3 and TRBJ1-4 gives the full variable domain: EAGVVQSPRYKIIEKKQPVAFWCNPISGHNTLYWYLQNLGQGPELLIRYENEEAVDDSQLPKDRFSAERLKGVDSTLKIQPAELGDSAVYLCARTDTDSHNEKLFFGSGTQLSVL.

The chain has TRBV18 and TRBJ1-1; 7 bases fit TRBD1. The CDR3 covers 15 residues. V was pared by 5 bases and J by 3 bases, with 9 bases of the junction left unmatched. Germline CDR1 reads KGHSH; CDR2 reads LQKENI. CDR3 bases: TGTGCCAGCTCAACGCGACAGGGCTGGGACACTGAAGCTTTCTTT. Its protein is CASSTRQGWDTEAFF.